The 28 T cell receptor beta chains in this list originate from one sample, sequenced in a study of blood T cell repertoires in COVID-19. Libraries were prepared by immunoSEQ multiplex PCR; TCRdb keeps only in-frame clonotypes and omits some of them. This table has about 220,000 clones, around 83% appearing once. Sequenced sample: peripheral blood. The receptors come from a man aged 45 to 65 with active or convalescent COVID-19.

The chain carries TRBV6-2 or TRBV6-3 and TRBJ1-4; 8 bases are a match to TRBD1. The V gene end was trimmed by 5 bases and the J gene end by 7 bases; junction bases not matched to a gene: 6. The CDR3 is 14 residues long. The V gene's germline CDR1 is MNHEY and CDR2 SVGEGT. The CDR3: CASSPGGAFEKLFF. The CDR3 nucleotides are TGTGCCAGCAGTCCAGGGGGCGCGTTTGAAAAACTGTTTTTT.

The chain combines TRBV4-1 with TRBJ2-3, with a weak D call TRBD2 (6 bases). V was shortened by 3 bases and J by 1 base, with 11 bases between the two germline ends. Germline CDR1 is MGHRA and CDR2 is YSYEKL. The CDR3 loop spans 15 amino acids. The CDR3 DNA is TGCGCCAGCAGCCAGTTGGGGACTCGCACAGATACGCAGTATTTT. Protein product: CASSQLGTRTDTQYF.

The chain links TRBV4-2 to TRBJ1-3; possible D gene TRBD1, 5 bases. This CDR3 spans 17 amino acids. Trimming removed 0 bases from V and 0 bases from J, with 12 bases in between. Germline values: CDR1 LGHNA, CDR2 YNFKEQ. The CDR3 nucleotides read TGTGCCAGCAGCCAAGATGGAAGGGGTTACTCTGGAAACACCATATATTTT. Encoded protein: CASSQDGRGYSGNTIYF.

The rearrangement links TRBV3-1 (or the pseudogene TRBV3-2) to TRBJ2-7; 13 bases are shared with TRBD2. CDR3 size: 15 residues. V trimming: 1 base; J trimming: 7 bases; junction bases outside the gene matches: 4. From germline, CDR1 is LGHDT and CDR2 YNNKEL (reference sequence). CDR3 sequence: CASSQGLAGGDEQYV. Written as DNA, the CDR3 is TGTGCCAGCAGCCAAGGACTAGCGGGGGGTGATGAGCAGTACGTC.

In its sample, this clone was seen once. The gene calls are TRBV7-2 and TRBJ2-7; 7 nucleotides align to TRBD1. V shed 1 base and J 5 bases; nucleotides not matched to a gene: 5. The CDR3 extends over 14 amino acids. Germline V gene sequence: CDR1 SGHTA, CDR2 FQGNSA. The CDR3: CASSLGRGPDEQYF. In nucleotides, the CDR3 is TGTGCCAGCAGCTTAGGAAGGGGGCCCGACGAGCAGTACTTC.

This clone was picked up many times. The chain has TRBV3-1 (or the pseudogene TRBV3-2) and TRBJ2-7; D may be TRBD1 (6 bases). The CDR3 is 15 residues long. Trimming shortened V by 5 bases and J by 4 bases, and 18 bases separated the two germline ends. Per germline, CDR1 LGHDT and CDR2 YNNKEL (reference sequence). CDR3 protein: CASSSVYRENYEQYV. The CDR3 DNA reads TGTGCCAGCAGCTCCGTGTACAGGGAAAATTACGAGCAGTACGTC.

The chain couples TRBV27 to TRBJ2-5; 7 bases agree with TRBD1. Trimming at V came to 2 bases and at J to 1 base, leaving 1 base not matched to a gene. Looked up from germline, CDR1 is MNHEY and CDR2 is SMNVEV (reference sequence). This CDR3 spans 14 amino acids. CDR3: CASSLGTVQETQYF. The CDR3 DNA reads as TGTGCCAGCAGTTTAGGGACAGTCCAAGAGACCCAGTACTTC.

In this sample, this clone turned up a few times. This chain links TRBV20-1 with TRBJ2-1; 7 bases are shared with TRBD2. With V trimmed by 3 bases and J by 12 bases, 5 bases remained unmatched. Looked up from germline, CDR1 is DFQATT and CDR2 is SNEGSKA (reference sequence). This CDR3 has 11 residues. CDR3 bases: TGCAGTGCTAGTGACGGCGGGGGGCAGTTCTTC. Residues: CSASDGGGQFF.

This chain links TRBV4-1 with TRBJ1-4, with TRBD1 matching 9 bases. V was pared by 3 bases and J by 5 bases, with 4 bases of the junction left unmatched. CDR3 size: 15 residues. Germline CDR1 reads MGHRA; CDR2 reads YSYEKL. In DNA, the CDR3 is TGCGCCAGCAGCCAGAACAGGGGGCGAAATGAAAAACTGTTTTTT. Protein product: CASSQNRGRNEKLFF.

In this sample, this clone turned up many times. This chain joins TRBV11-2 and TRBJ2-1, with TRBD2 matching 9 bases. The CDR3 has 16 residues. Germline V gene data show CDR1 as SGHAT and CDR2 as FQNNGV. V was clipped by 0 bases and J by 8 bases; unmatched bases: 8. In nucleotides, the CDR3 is TGTGCCAGCAGCTTAGATCGCGGGACTAGCCTGGATGAGCAGTTCTTC. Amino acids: CASSLDRGTSLDEQFF.

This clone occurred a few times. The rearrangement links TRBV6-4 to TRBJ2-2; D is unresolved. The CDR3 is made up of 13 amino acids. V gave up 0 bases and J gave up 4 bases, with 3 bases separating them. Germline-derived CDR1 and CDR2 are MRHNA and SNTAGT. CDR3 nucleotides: TGTGCCAGCAGTGACTCTAGCACCGGGGAGCTGTTTTTT. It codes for CASSDSSTGELFF.

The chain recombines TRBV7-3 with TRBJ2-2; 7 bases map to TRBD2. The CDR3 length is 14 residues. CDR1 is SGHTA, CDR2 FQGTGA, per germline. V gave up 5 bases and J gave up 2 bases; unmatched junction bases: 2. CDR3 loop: CASSQGLNTGELFF. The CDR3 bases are TGTGCCAGCAGCCAGGGACTAAACACCGGGGAGCTGTTTTTT.

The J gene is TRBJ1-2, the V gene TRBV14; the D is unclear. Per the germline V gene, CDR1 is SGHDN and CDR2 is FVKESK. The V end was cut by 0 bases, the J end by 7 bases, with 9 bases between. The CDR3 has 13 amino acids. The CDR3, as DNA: TGTGCCAGCAGCCAAGATGGGGAGGGTGGCTACACCTTC. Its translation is CASSQDGEGGYTF.

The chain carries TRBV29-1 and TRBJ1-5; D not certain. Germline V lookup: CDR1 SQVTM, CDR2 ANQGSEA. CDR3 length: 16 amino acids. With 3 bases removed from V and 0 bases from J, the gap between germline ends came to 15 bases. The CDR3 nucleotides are TGCAGCGTTGAGAGGAAATTGTTACCTAGCAATCAGCCCCAGCATTTT. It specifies CSVERKLLPSNQPQHF. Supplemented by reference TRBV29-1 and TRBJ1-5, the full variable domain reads SAVISQKPSRDICQRGTSLTIQCQVDSQVTMMFWYRQQPGQSLTLIATANQGSEATYESGFVIDKFPISRPNLTFSTLTVSNMSPEDSSIYLCSVERKLLPSNQPQHFGDGTRLSIL.

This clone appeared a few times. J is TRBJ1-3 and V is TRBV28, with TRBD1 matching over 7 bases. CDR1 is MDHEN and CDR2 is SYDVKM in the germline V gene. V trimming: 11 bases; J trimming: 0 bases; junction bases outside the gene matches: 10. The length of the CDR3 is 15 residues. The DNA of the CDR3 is TGTGCCGGCTTAATTGGGACAGCCTCTGGAAACACCATATATTTT. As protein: CAGLIGTASGNTIYF.

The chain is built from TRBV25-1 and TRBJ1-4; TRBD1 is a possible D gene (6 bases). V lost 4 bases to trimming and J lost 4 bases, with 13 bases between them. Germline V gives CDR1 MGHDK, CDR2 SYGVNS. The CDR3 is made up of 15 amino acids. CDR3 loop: CASSGHRESNEKLFF. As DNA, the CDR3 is TGTGCCAGCAGTGGCCACAGGGAGAGTAATGAAAAACTGTTTTTT.

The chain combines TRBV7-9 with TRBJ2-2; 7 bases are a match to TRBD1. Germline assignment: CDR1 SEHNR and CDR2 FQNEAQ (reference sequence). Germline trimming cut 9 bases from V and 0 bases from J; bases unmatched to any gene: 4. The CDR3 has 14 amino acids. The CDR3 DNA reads TGTGCCAGTACAGGGACAGCGAACACCGGGGAGCTGTTTTTT. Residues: CASTGTANTGELFF.

The CDR3 DNA reads as TGTGCCAGCTCGGAGGGAGCTAACTATGGCTACACCTTC. Amino acid sequence: CASSEGANYGYTF. The chain links TRBV2 to TRBJ1-2; no firm D call. The CDR3 runs 13 residues. Trimming took off 8 bases at V and 0 bases at J, with 10 bases between the two ends. Germline V gene sequence: CDR1 SNHLY, CDR2 FYNNEI.

The CDR3 coding sequence is TGTGCCAGCACCTCGGGGGGTACTGAAGCTTTCTTT. Amino acid sequence: CASTSGGTEAFF. The V and J genes are TRBV2 and TRBJ1-1; D possibly corresponds to TRBD1 (5 bases). This CDR3 is built from 12 residues. CDR1 SNHLY and CDR2 FYNNEI come from the germline V gene. The ends were cut back, 7 bases at V and 5 bases at J, with 11 bases in the middle.

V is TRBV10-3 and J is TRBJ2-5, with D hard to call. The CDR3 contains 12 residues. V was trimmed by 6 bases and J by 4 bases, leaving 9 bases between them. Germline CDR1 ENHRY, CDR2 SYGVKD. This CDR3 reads CAISPTGETQYF. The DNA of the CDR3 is TGTGCCATCAGCCCAACCGGAGAGACCCAGTACTTC.

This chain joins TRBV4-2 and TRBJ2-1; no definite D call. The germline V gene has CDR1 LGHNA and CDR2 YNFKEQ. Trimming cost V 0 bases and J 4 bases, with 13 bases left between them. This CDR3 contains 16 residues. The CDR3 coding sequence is TGTGCCAGCAGCCAAGAAAGCGAGCGCCCATACAATGAGCAGTTCTTC. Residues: CASSQESERPYNEQFF.

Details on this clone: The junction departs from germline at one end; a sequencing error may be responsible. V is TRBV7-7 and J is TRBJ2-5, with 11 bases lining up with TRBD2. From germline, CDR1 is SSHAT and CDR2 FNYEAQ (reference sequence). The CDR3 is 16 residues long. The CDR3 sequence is CASSPNSGGATETQYF. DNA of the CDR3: TGTGCTAGCAGCCCGAATAGCGGGGGGGCGACAGAGACCCAGTACTTC. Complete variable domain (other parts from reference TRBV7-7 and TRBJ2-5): GAGVSQSPRYKVTKRGQDVTLRCDPISSHATLYWYQQALGQGPEFLTYFNYEAQPDKSGLPSDRFSAERPEGSISTLTIQRTEQRDSAMYRCASSPNSGGATETQYFGPGTRLLVL.

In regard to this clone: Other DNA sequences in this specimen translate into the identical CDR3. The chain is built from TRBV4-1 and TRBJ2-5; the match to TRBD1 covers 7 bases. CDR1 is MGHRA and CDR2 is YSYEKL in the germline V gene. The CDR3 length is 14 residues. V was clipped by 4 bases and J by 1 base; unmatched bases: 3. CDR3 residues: CASSPRQGQETQYF. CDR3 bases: TGCGCCAGCAGCCCACGACAGGGCCAAGAGACCCAGTACTTC.

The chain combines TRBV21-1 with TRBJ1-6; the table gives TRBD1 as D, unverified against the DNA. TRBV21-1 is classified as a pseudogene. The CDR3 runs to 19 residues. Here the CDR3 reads CASSKAKDWTGTGASPLHF. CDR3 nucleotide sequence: TGTGCCAGCAGCAAAGCGAAGGACTGGACGGGGACAGGGGCTTCACCCCTCCACTTT.

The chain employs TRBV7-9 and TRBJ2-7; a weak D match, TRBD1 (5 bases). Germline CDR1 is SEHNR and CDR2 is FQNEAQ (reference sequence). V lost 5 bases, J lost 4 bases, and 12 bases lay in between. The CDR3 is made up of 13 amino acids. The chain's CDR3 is CASSQTVLYEQYF. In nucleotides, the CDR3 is TGTGCCAGCAGCCAGACAGTTCTGTACGAGCAGTACTTC.

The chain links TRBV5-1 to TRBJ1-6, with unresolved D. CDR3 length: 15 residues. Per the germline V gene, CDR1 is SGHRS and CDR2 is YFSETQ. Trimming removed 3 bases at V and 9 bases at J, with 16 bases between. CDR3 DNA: TGCGCCAGCAGCTCAAAACCCCGAGGCGGTTCACCCCTCCACTTT. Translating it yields CASSSKPRGGSPLHF.

The CDR3 DNA follows: TGCAGTGCTAGTGGGGGGAGGTTAAGCTATGGCTACACCTTC. Protein: CSASGGRLSYGYTF. The gene calls are TRBV20-1 and TRBJ1-2, with TRBD1 as a possible D gene (5 bases). Trimming removed 3 bases from V and 4 bases from J, with 15 bases in between. The germline V gene encodes CDR1 DFQATT and CDR2 SNEGSKA (reference sequence). The CDR3 runs to 14 residues.

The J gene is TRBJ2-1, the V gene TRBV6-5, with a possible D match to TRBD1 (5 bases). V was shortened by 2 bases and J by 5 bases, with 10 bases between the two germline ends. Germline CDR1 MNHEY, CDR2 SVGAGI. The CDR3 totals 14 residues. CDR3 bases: TGTGCCAGCAGTTACGTAGGGGCCCACAATGAGCAGTTCTTC. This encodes CASSYVGAHNEQFF.